This TCR beta chain was found in a study of neoadjuvant anti-PD-1 for oral cavity cancer. The wider study: Patients mostly received three to four biweekly nivolumab doses at 3 mg/kg before surgery. Non-progressing patients received a fourth nivolumab dose near day 43, then surgery on days 50-56. Whole-study results and caveats: Non-responders to neoadjuvant nivolumab had significantly more clonal PBMC T cells than responders.

Analysis of PBMCs was direct, with no culture step. Notes on this clone: Its cognate antigen is unknown.

Only in-frame clones appear in the TCRdb table, and some are missing; sequencing was by immunoSEQ multiplex PCR. The data hold approximately 83,000 clones, with 70% to 85% observed a single time. The TCR sequence derives from a person aged 35-79 years with oral cavity squamous cell carcinoma. The material sequenced was PBMCs, taken before nivolumab (anti-PD-1) treatment.

DNA of the CDR3: TGTGCCAGCTCACCCACAGGGGTTCCGGTTGAAAAACTGTTTTTT. It is translated as CASSPTGVPVEKLFF. V is TRBV18 and J is TRBJ1-4; 7 nucleotides match TRBD1. Trimming at V came to 3 bases and at J to 7 bases, leaving 8 bases not matched to a gene. CDR3 length: 15 residues. CDR1 is KGHSH and CDR2 is LQKENI in the germline V gene.